The rows below give T cell receptor beta chains drawn from one sample of a study of blood T cell repertoires in COVID-19. Measured with immunoSEQ multiplex PCR; TCRdb has only the in-frame clones, and not every one. Here the sample spans about 200,000 clones, more than 85% being singletons. Source material: peripheral blood. All receptors come from a man aged 55 to 70 with COVID-19, enrolled during active disease. CDR3s include the opening cysteine and the closing phenylalanine or tryptophan. D genes are given only for firm matches. Some rows have no size entry. The others give once, few or many, or a class for an expanded clone.

V	D	J	size	CDR3	DNA
TRBV11-1	TRBD1	TRBJ1-4	.	CARSTTRGQQNEKLFF	TGTGCCAGAAGTACTACCCGGGGACAGCAGAATGAAAAACTGTTTTTT
TRBV13	.	TRBJ1-2	.	CASSLSEGGYTF	TGTGCCAGCAGCTTATCAGAGGGAGGCTACACCTTC
TRBV5-1	TRBD2	TRBJ2-5	.	CASSLGPAGIQETQYF	TGCGCCAGCAGCTTAGGGCCAGCGGGGATTCAAGAGACCCAGTACTTC
TRBV5-4	.	TRBJ2-1	few	CASSLLALARDNEQFF	TGTGCCAGCAGCTTGCTTGCACTAGCTAGGGACAATGAGCAGTTCTTC
TRBV30	.	TRBJ2-7	.	CAWSGRVSSYEQYF	TGTGCCTGGAGTGGCAGGGTTAGCTCCTACGAGCAGTACTTC
TRBV7-2	TRBD1	TRBJ2-2	.	CASSPHGTGVNTGELFF	TGTGCCAGCAGCCCTCATGGGACAGGCGTTAACACCGGGGAGCTGTTTTTT
TRBV6-5	.	TRBJ1-1	.	CASKSRRGSNTEAFF	TGTGCCAGCAAATCAAGGAGGGGATCGAACACTGAAGCTTTCTTT
TRBV5-1	TRBD1	TRBJ1-2	.	CASSPGQGGRWGYTF	TGCGCCAGCAGCCCAGGACAGGGGGGTCGTTGGGGCTACACCTTC
TRBV5-8	.	TRBJ1-2	.	CASSLVRVGYGYTF	TGTGCCAGCAGCTTGGTTCGGGTCGGGTATGGCTACACCTTC
TRBV4-1	.	TRBJ2-3	.	CASSQQGFADTQYF	TGCGCCAGCAGCCAGCAGGGATTCGCAGATACGCAGTATTTT
TRBV2	TRBD1	TRBJ1-2	.	CASSVRLPDRGYGYTF	TGTGCCAGCAGTGTCCGGCTCCCCGACAGGGGGTATGGCTACACCTTC
TRBV6-5	.	TRBJ1-2	.	CASSPQREVGYTF	TGTGCCAGCAGTCCACAAAGGGAGGTGGGCTACACCTTC
TRBV14	.	TRBJ2-2	.	CASSDRLWAGELFF	TGTGCCAGCAGCGACAGGTTATGGGCCGGGGAGCTGTTTTTT
TRBV6-1	.	TRBJ1-5	.	CASSALQQPSNQPQHF	TGTGCCAGCAGTGCCTTACAACAACCTAGCAATCAGCCCCAGCATTTT
TRBV6-1	TRBD1	TRBJ1-1	.	CASSETGMRSTEAFF	TGTGCCAGCAGTGAGACAGGGATGAGAAGCACTGAAGCTTTCTTT
TRBV2	.	TRBJ1-3	.	CASSGLQGRSGNTIYF	TGTGCCAGCAGTGGTCTCCAGGGAAGGTCTGGAAACACCATATATTTT
TRBV3-1/TRBV3-2	.	TRBJ1-4	.	CASSQVYKDSKNEKLFF	TGTGCCAGCAGCCAAGTCTACAAGGACAGCAAAAATGAAAAACTGTTTTTT
TRBV9	.	TRBJ2-3	.	CASSTRPMIPDTQYF	TGTGCCAGCAGCACCAGGCCGATGATCCCAGATACGCAGTATTTT
TRBV3-1/TRBV3-2	TRBD1	TRBJ1-1	.	CASSQAGQGEAFF	TGTGCCAGCAGCCAAGCCGGACAGGGTGAAGCTTTCTTT
TRBV28	TRBD1	TRBJ1-5	.	CASCRDRVFIGNQPQHF	TGTGCCAGCTGCCGGGACAGGGTCTTTATAGGCAATCAGCCCCAGCATTTT
TRBV5-4	.	TRBJ1-5	.	CASSLTPKNQPQHF	TGTGCCAGCAGCTTGACCCCTAAAAATCAGCCCCAGCATTTT
TRBV5-4	.	TRBJ2-1	.	CASSSPRGASNEQFF	TGTGCCAGCAGCAGCCCCCGGGGGGCTAGCAATGAGCAGTTCTTC
TRBV6-5	.	TRBJ2-3	.	CASSRESIRADTQYF	TGTGCCAGCAGCAGGGAAAGTATAAGGGCAGATACGCAGTATTTT
TRBV6-5	TRBD1	TRBJ1-3	.	CASGTGNPSGNTIYF	TGTGCCAGCGGGACAGGGAACCCCTCTGGAAACACCATATATTTT
TRBV9	.	TRBJ2-7	.	CASSAGYPYSLEQYF	TGTGCCAGCAGCGCCGGTTATCCCTATTCGCTCGAGCAGTACTTC
TRBV29-1	TRBD1	TRBJ1-2	.	CSVLDGTGGSNYGYTF	TGCAGCGTGCTTGATGGGACAGGGGGGTCTAACTATGGCTACACCTTC
TRBV10-1	.	TRBJ2-1	.	CASSGTVISLNEQFF	TGCGCCAGCAGTGGCACGGTAATTAGTTTGAATGAGCAGTTCTTC
TRBV6-5	TRBD1	TRBJ2-7	.	CASSRGQGPFYEQYF	TGTGCCAGCAGTCGGGGACAGGGCCCGTTCTACGAGCAGTACTTC
TRBV5-1	.	TRBJ2-3	.	CASSLGSGYTDTQYF	TGCGCCAGCAGCTTGGGCAGCGGATACACAGATACGCAGTATTTT
TRBV9	TRBD1	TRBJ2-7	.	CASSVSGQGFEQYF	TGTGCCAGCAGCGTAAGCGGACAGGGCTTCGAGCAGTACTTC
TRBV6-5	TRBD1	TRBJ2-7	.	CASSPRGLLYEQYF	TGTGCCAGCAGTCCCAGGGGGCTTTTATACGAGCAGTACTTC
TRBV7-9	TRBD1	TRBJ1-2	.	CASSLGGTGEGNYGYTF	TGTGCCAGCAGCTTAGGGGGCACAGGGGAAGGTAACTATGGCTACACCTTC
TRBV27	TRBD2	TRBJ2-2	.	CASSSLAGRNTGELFF	TGTGCCAGCAGTTCTCTAGCGGGAAGGAACACCGGGGAGCTGTTTTTT
TRBV5-1	TRBD2	TRBJ2-3	.	CASSREGSTDTQYF	TGCGCCAGCAGCCGGGAGGGAAGCACAGATACGCAGTATTTT
TRBV6-5	TRBD1	TRBJ1-2	few	CASTRDRVNYGYTF	TGTGCCAGCACCCGGGACAGGGTTAACTATGGCTACACCTTC
TRBV28	TRBD1	TRBJ2-7	.	CASSSSGQGLAYEQYF	TGTGCCAGCAGTTCCAGCGGACAGGGCCTAGCGTACGAGCAGTACTTC
TRBV6-5	TRBD2	TRBJ2-1	once	CASSYLSAGVRNEQFF	TGTGCCAGCAGTTACTTGTCAGCGGGAGTTAGGAATGAGCAGTTCTTC